The 10 T cell receptor beta chains below all came from one sample that was sequenced in a study of blood T cells in healthy people across ages. It was with a sample-barcoded 5' primer and a J-beta primer mix that a second PCR of about 6 to 11 cycles was run. Using its own MiXCR run on the 5' RACE reads, TCRdb lists one record per CDR3 protein. Here the sample spans about 640,000 distinct CDR3 sequences, roughly three fifths being singletons. The sequencing sample was made of blood. All receptors come from a man aged 55 to 70 in good health.

This clonotype was recorded only once. The genes are TRBV28 and TRBJ2-1; TRBD1 is a possible D gene (8 bases). Germline V CDR1 and CDR2: MDHEN, SYDVKM. Deletions cut 10 bases from V and 8 bases from J, with 24 bases between. This CDR3 is 15 amino acids long. For the CDR3, the DNA is TGTGCCACCAAACCGCGAAACAGGGGGAGGGATGAGCAGTTCTTC. Protein sequence: CATKPRNRGRDEQFF.

V and J are TRBV29-1 and TRBJ2-5, with D perhaps TRBD2 (6 bases). The CDR3 has 13 amino acids. Between the trimmed V and J ends, which lost 3 bases and 3 bases, there was a span of 11 bases. Germline loops: CDR1 SQVTM, CDR2 ANQGSEA. The DNA for the CDR3 is TGCAGCGTTGATTTGGGCGGGGAAGAGACCCAGTACTTC. Amino acids: CSVDLGGEETQYF.

Regarding this clonotype: It is unclear where the CDR3 begins or ends on the DNA, so no DNA is shown, and the CDR3 is as TCRdb lists it. The chain links TRBV25-1 to TRBJ1-2; the table's D call TRBD1 went unverified against the DNA. The germline gives CDR1 MGHDK, CDR2 SYGVNS. Both ends counted, the CDR3 spans 14 residues. The CDR3 region is CATRGRGVIYGCTF.

The chain carries TRBV28 and TRBJ2-5; the D gene is possibly TRBD2 (6 bases). CDR1 MDHEN and CDR2 SYDVKM come from the germline V gene. This CDR3 spans 15 amino acids. Between the trimmed V and J ends, which lost 4 bases and 5 bases, there was a span of 17 bases. CDR3 in amino acids: CASSSPTPGGETQYF. The DNA for the CDR3 is TGTGCCAGCAGTTCGCCGACCCCTGGAGGGGAGACCCAGTACTTC.

This chain links TRBV12-3 or TRBV12-4 with TRBJ2-7; D perhaps matches TRBD1 (6 bases). Trimming cost V 3 bases and J 2 bases, with 11 bases left between them. CDR3 length equals 14 residues. The CDR3 DNA follows: TGTGCCAGCAGTTTTAGACAGGTGGCCTACGAGCAGTACTTC. Translating gives CASSFRQVAYEQYF.

The rearrangement links TRBV7-2 to TRBJ2-5; 11 nucleotides match TRBD2. The V and J ends lost 4 bases and 5 bases, in that order; junction bases with no gene match: 3. The CDR3 is made up of 14 amino acids. Germline-derived CDR1 and CDR2 are SGHTA and FQGNSA. The CDR3 loop is CASSSGLAAETQYF. The CDR3 DNA follows: TGTGCCAGCAGCTCGGGACTAGCGGCGGAGACCCAGTACTTC.

The chain links TRBV7-9 to TRBJ2-4; D is possibly TRBD2 (5 bases). CDR1 is SEHNR and CDR2 is FQNEAQ in the germline V gene (reference sequence). This CDR3 comprises 14 residues. Trimming stripped 0 bases from V and 10 bases from J, with 13 bases between. The CDR3 DNA follows: TGTGCCAGCAGCTTAGCGCCAGAGGGTCGAATTCAGTACTTC. Translating gives CASSLAPEGRIQYF.

Note on this clonotype: A clone one base away is much larger, so this may be a read error. The chain couples TRBV29-1 to TRBJ2-5; TRBD1 is a possible D gene (5 bases). Per germline, CDR1 SQVTM and CDR2 ANQGSEA. Trimming removed 7 bases from V and 11 bases from J, with 23 bases in between. The CDR3 is 13 amino acids. The CDR3 region has the DNA TGCAGCGCCAGGACACCCATAGGCTACAAGCAGTACTTC. Translated: CSARTPIGYKQYF.

This sequence joins TRBV2 and TRBJ1-2; D unresolved. The CDR3 has 12 residues. Trimming left V 3 bases short and J 8 bases short, with 10 bases between. Per germline, CDR1 SNHLY and CDR2 FYNNEI. DNA for the CDR3: TGTGCCAGCAGTGATCAGGTCATGGGCTACACCTTC. Translating gives CASSDQVMGYTF.

The genes are TRBV18 and TRBJ2-7; D may be TRBD2 (5 bases). Germline values: CDR1 KGHSH, CDR2 LQKENI. The ends were cut back, 3 bases at V and 3 bases at J, with 12 bases in the middle. The CDR3 has 14 amino acids. The CDR3 region has the DNA TGTGCCAGCTCACCCACACGTAGCGTCTACGAGCAGTACTTC. Translated, it gives CASSPTRSVYEQYF.